This entry lists 26 T cell receptor beta chains sequenced from one sample in a study of blood T cells in healthy people across ages. Through a sample-barcoded 5' primer and a J-beta primer mix, a second PCR was run for about 6 to 11 cycles. TCRdb redid the calling of the 5' RACE reads with MiXCR, one entry per CDR3 protein. The sample carries roughly 1.4 million distinct CDR3 sequences, roughly 64% recorded once. Sequences were obtained from blood. The receptors were sampled from a man between 18 and 35 years old in good health.

This clonotype was seen a handful of times. This chain connects TRBV10-3 to TRBJ2-7; 10 bases fit TRBD1. This CDR3 is 16 amino acids long. CDR1 is ENHRY and CDR2 is SYGVKD in the germline V gene. The V gene end was trimmed by 3 bases and the J gene end by 0 bases; junction bases not matched to a gene: 5. CDR3 region: CAISEEGQGFSYEQYF. The CDR3 coding sequence is TGTGCCATCAGTGAAGAGGGACAGGGGTTCTCCTACGAGCAGTACTTC.

V usage is TRBV6-6 and J usage is TRBJ2-7; 8 positions agree with TRBD1. The CDR3 sequence is 14 residues long. CDR1 and CDR2 (germline): MNHNY, SVGAGI (reference sequence). The junction had 3 bases not matched to a gene; V was cut back by 2 bases and J by 3 bases. In DNA form, the CDR3 reads TGTGCCAGCAGTTACAGGGGACAGGTCTACGAGCAGTACTTC. This gives the protein CASSYRGQVYEQYF.

The rearrangement links TRBV27 to TRBJ2-5, with a weak D call TRBD1 (6 bases). The germline V and J ends were trimmed by 5 bases and 1 base, with 14 bases remaining between them. Germline V gives CDR1 MNHEY, CDR2 SMNVEV (reference sequence). The CDR3 covers 15 residues. CDR3 sequence reads: CASSPDRTAQETQYF. The CDR3 DNA reads TGTGCCAGCAGTCCCGATCGGACAGCCCAAGAGACCCAGTACTTC.

This clonotype has more than one count but fewer than ten. The rearrangement joins TRBV11-2 to TRBJ1-4; no firm D call. V was cut by 1 base and J by 6 bases, with 3 bases left in between. The germline V gene encodes CDR1 SGHAT and CDR2 FQNNGV. The CDR3 sequence is 12 residues long. The CDR3 DNA reads as TGTGCCAGCAGCTTAGCTGATGAAAAACTGTTTTTT. Translation gives CASSLADEKLFF.

This sequence joins TRBV20-1 and TRBJ2-7; weak D call: TRBD2 (6 bases). V was pared by 1 base and J by 0 bases, with 13 bases between. The CDR3 has 15 amino acids. Germline-derived CDR1 and CDR2 are DFQATT and SNEGSKA (reference sequence). This CDR3 reads CSARAVGGVSYEQYF. CDR3 DNA: TGCAGTGCTAGAGCCGTGGGCGGGGTCTCCTACGAGCAGTACTTC.

This chain links TRBV4-2 with TRBJ2-5; 12 bases fit TRBD2. The CDR3 length is 17 residues. The V gene's germline CDR1 is LGHNA and CDR2 YNFKEQ. V lost 1 base, J lost 11 bases, and 14 bases stayed unmatched. The CDR3 DNA reads as TGTGCCAGCAGCCAAGCCCAACTAGCGGGGGGTCCAAATGAGCAGTACTTC. Translating it yields CASSQAQLAGGPNEQYF.

The genes are TRBV29-1 and TRBJ1-1; D is unresolved. Germline lookup yields CDR1 SQVTM and CDR2 ANQGSEA. The CDR3 spans 12 residues. Trimming cost V 4 bases and J 7 bases, with 13 bases left between them. The chain's CDR3 is CSVGGYDGEAFF. For the CDR3, the DNA is TGCAGCGTTGGAGGGTATGACGGTGAAGCTTTCTTT.

The chain links TRBV11-1 to TRBJ2-2, with D maybe TRBD2 (5 bases). The CDR3 has 13 residues. The germline V gene has CDR1 SGHAT and CDR2 FQDESV (reference sequence). V lost 6 bases, J lost 6 bases, and 11 bases lay in between. CDR3 coding DNA: TGTGCCAGCAGTGGACTGGGAGCCGGGGAGCTGTTTTTT. Translation gives CASSGLGAGELFF. Combining the CDR3 with reference TRBV11-1 and TRBJ2-2 gives the whole variable domain EAEVAQSPRYKITEKSQAVAFWCDPISGHATLYWYRQILGQGPELLVQFQDESVVDDSQLPKDRFSAERLKGVDSTLKIQPAELGDSAMYLCASSGLGAGELFFGEGSRLTVL.

The chain couples TRBV6-5 to TRBJ2-4, with unresolved D. The better agreement between TRBJ2-7 and the DNA end casts doubt on the J call. The CDR3 runs to 12 residues. Looked up from germline, CDR1 is MNHEY and CDR2 is SVGAGI. The CDR3 DNA is TGTGCCAGCAGTTTTCACGGTAGCGAGCAGTACTTC. This sequence encodes CASSFHGSEQYF.

The chain couples TRBV7-9 to TRBJ1-1; no clear D. V was clipped by 6 bases and J by 4 bases, with 12 bases between them. This CDR3 comprises 13 residues. Germline V gene data show CDR1 as SEHNR and CDR2 as FQNEAQ (reference sequence). This chain's CDR3 is CASSILPRTEAFF. DNA for the CDR3: TGTGCCAGCAGTATCCTCCCACGCACTGAAGCTTTCTTT.

The gene calls are TRBV4-1 and TRBJ1-2; maybe TRBD1 (5 bases). Trimming shortened V by 0 bases and J by 8 bases, and 16 bases separated the two germline ends. The CDR3 sequence is 15 residues long. Per the germline V gene, CDR1 is MGHRA and CDR2 is YSYEKL. This CDR3 is CASSQEAGLSSGYTF. CDR3 DNA sequence: TGCGCCAGCAGCCAAGAGGCAGGGTTATCCTCGGGCTACACCTTC.

In the case of this clonotype: A read error may account for a junction end that differs from germline. V and J are TRBV29-1 and TRBJ2-1, with D tentatively TRBD1 (5 bases). Per germline, CDR1 SQVTM and CDR2 ANQGSEA. CDR3 length equals 16 residues. In DNA form, the CDR3 reads TGCAGCTTTGATCTTCCGACAGTTAGCTCCTACAATGAGCAGTTCTTC. Translation: CSFDLPTVSSYNEQFF.

This CDR3 is CSARGLMRNEQFF. The DNA for the CDR3 is TGCAGTGCTAGAGGGCTAATGAGGAATGAGCAGTTCTTC. This chain joins TRBV20-1 and TRBJ2-1; D remains unclear. V was cut by 1 base and J by 7 bases, with 11 bases left in between. The length of the CDR3 is 13 residues. Germline assignment: CDR1 DFQATT and CDR2 SNEGSKA (reference sequence).

The V and J genes are TRBV5-1 and TRBJ2-3, with TRBD2 matching 15 bases. This CDR3 region has 17 residues. After removal of 0 bases from V and 6 bases from J, the junction contained 5 bases not matched to a gene. Germline V gives CDR1 SGHRS, CDR2 YFSETQ. The CDR3 DNA is TGCGCCAGCAGCTTGGAAGGACTAGCGGGGGGGCCCGATACGCAGTATTTT. It is translated as CASSLEGLAGGPDTQYF.

This clonotype has only one observation. The chain recombines TRBV27 with TRBJ2-3; D may be TRBD1 (6 bases). Germline CDR1 MNHEY, CDR2 SMNVEV (reference sequence). V gave up 9 bases and J gave up 2 bases, with 18 bases separating them. This CDR3 comprises 15 residues. Written as DNA, the CDR3 is TGTGCCAGGCCACCGGGACATATCTTCACAGATACGCAGTATTTT. It codes for CARPPGHIFTDTQYF.

This clonotype was seen more than once but under ten times. V and J are TRBV12-3 or TRBV12-4 and TRBJ2-6, with no clear D. V was pared by 1 base and J by 1 base, with 11 bases between. The CDR3 totals 17 residues. The CDR3 sequence: CASSLVQDGSGANVLTF. CDR3 DNA: TGTGCCAGCAGTTTAGTCCAGGACGGGTCTGGGGCCAACGTCCTGACTTTC.

The chain links TRBV5-1 to TRBJ1-1; the D is unclear. Germline V lookup: CDR1 SGHRS, CDR2 YFSETQ. The CDR3 has 13 amino acids. V lost 1 base and J lost 6, with 10 bases in between. CDR3 in DNA: TGCGCCAGCAGCTTGACCAGCTCAGCTGAAGCTTTCTTT. Translating gives CASSLTSSAEAFF.

The chain recombines TRBV2 with TRBJ2-7, with D maybe TRBD2 (5 bases). The CDR3 extends over 19 amino acids. With 4 bases removed from V and 3 bases from J, the gap between germline ends came to 28 bases. In germline, CDR1 is SNHLY, CDR2 FYNNEI. DNA of the CDR3: TGTGCCAGCAGTGTATCGGTCGTTGTATCGGGGTCGCGACGCTACGAGCAGTACTTC. As protein: CASSVSVVVSGSRRYEQYF. The complete variable domain, with remaining parts taken from reference TRBV2 and TRBJ2-7, reads EPEVTQTPSHQVTQMGQEVILRCVPISNHLYFYWYRQILGQKVEFLVSFYNNEISEKSEIFDDQFSVERPDGSNFTLKIRSTKLEDSAMYFCASSVSVVVSGSRRYEQYFGPGTRLTVT.

The genes are TRBV4-2 and TRBJ2-7, with D maybe TRBD1 (5 bases). Trimming took off 4 bases at V and 6 bases at J, with 16 bases between the two ends. Germline V gene data show CDR1 as LGHNA and CDR2 as YNFKEQ. This CDR3 comprises 14 residues. The CDR3 DNA reads TGTGCCAGCAGCCCTCTAGGAAGTGGGGCCGAGCAGTACTTC. Translated: CASSPLGSGAEQYF.

This clonotype appeared a single time. The J gene is TRBJ2-5, the V gene TRBV6-5, with 12 bases that match TRBD2. The CDR3 is made up of 19 amino acids. J was trimmed by 5 bases and V by 0 bases; bases with no gene match: 13. CDR1 and CDR2 from the germline V gene are MNHEY and SVGAGI. CDR3 amino acids: CASSYSLAGGPGFLETQYF. CDR3 nucleotides: TGTGCCAGCAGTTACTCGCTAGCGGGGGGGCCGGGGTTTTTGGAGACCCAGTACTTC.

This clonotype was seen only a few times. The CDR3 coding sequence is TGTGCCAGCAGTCCCTTCCCGATGACTAGTGGGGAGACCCAGTACTTC. It specifies CASSPFPMTSGETQYF. The rearrangement joins TRBV27 to TRBJ2-7, with D possibly TRBD2 on 6 matching bases. The DNA end favors TRBJ2-5, so the J call may be wrong. This CDR3 region has 16 residues. Germline V lookup: CDR1 MNHEY, CDR2 SMNVEV (reference sequence).

Of note for this clonotype: This could be a read error, since a much larger clone is one nucleotide away. This sequence joins TRBV10-2 and TRBJ2-7, with a tentative D call TRBD1 (6 bases). The CDR3 runs 16 residues. The ends were cut back, 3 bases at V and 3 bases at J, with 18 bases in the middle. The germline gives CDR1 WSHSY, CDR2 SAAADI. CDR3 in DNA: TGCGCCAGCAGTGATTCTGCCGACAGGAGGCTCTACGAGCAGTACTTC. Its protein is CASSDSADRRLYEQYF.

This clonotype was seen once. V and J are TRBV27 and TRBJ2-1, with D perhaps TRBD2 (5 bases). The germline V and J ends were trimmed by 9 bases and 6 bases, with 24 bases remaining between them. The CDR3 contains 16 residues. From germline, CDR1 is MNHEY and CDR2 SMNVEV (reference sequence). Here the CDR3 reads CASSPTTTGYRNEQFF. CDR3 DNA sequence: TGTGCCAGTAGTCCTACGACTACTGGTTATCGCAATGAGCAGTTCTTC.

This clonotype occurred once. The chain is built from TRBV20-1 and TRBJ2-1, with 9 nucleotides matching TRBD1. Germline trimming cut 4 bases from V and 1 base from J; bases unmatched to any gene: 17. The CDR3 extends over 19 amino acids. Germline CDR1 reads DFQATT; CDR2 reads SNEGSKA (reference sequence). CDR3 amino acids: CSANLFKAGQGRSYNEQFF. The CDR3 DNA is TGCAGTGCTAACCTCTTTAAAGCGGGACAGGGTCGGTCCTACAATGAGCAGTTCTTC.

This chain uses TRBV4-2 with TRBJ2-1, with D possibly matching TRBD1 (6 bases). In germline, CDR1 is LGHNA, CDR2 YNFKEQ. V gave up 6 bases and J gave up 7 bases, with 13 bases separating them. There are 13 residues in the CDR3. CDR3 protein: CASRTGFGNEQFF. The CDR3 bases are TGTGCCAGCAGAACAGGGTTCGGGAATGAGCAGTTCTTC.

The chain couples TRBV15 to TRBJ2-7; unclear D gene. Germline V gives CDR1 LNHNV, CDR2 YYDKDF (reference sequence). V gave up 5 bases and J gave up 0 bases, with 20 bases separating them. The CDR3 has 17 amino acids. The CDR3 sequence: CATSPHHQRTGSYEQYF. The CDR3 coding sequence is TGTGCCACCAGCCCACACCACCAAAGGACGGGCTCCTACGAGCAGTACTTC.